These T cell receptor beta chains were read from a single sample in a study of T cell changes during pregnancy in multiple sclerosis. TCRdb keeps only in-frame clones here, not all; method: immunoSEQ multiplex PCR. The sample lists fewer than 110,000 clones, 85% to 95% occurring once. The input for sequencing was peripheral blood, taken after pregnancy. The receptors were sampled from a female donor with multiple sclerosis, enrolled in a pregnancy study. The CDR3 runs from the conserved cysteine through the conserved F or W. D genes are given only for firm matches. Size is omitted from some rows. Given values are once, few, many or a class for expanded clones.

V gene	J gene	D gene	clone size	CDR3 DNA	CDR3 protein
TRBV5-8	TRBJ2-1	NA	NA	TGTGCCAGCAGCTCCCTCGATTGGGGAGCGGGTTACAATGAGCAGTTCTTC	CASSSLDWGAGYNEQFF
TRBV11-2	TRBJ1-1	NA	NA	TGTGCCAGCAGCTTAATGGCCCGCACGGAGACTGAAGCTTTCTTT	CASSLMARTETEAFF
TRBV2	TRBJ2-1	TRBD1	NA	TGTGCCAGCAGTGAATGGGGACAGGGTGCCTACAATGAGCAGTTCTTC	CASSEWGQGAYNEQFF
TRBV19	TRBJ1-2	NA	NA	TGTGCCAGTAGTCTCATCGACACGTTAAACTATGGCTACACCTTC	CASSLIDTLNYGYTF
TRBV30	TRBJ1-5	NA	NA	TGTGCCTGGAGTCGGGGTAATCAGCCCCAGCATTTT	CAWSRGNQPQHF
TRBV11-2	TRBJ2-1	TRBD2	NA	TGTGCCAGCAGCTTACAAGGGAGGCTAGCGGGAGCCAATGAGCAGTTCTTC	CASSLQGRLAGANEQFF
TRBV4-1	TRBJ2-1	NA	NA	TGCGCCAGCAGCCCGAGGGGGGGAGTGGAGTGGAATGAGCAGTTCTTC	CASSPRGGVEWNEQFF
TRBV27	TRBJ2-7	TRBD2	NA	TGTGCCAGCAGTTTATCGGTATCTAGCGGACGCTACGAGCAGTACTTC	CASSLSVSSGRYEQYF
TRBV18	TRBJ2-2	TRBD2	NA	TGTGCCAGCTCACCTATGGGTACTAGCGGGAGACGGGTCACCGGGGAGCTGTTTTTT	CASSPMGTSGRRVTGELFF
TRBV6-1	TRBJ1-5	NA	NA	TGTGCCAGCAGTGAAAGGTCGGGGGGTTATAGCAATCAGCCCCAGCATTTT	CASSERSGGYSNQPQHF
TRBV9	TRBJ2-2	NA	NA	TGTGCCAGCAGCGCGTCCGACAAGGTGGAGCTGTTTTTT	CASSASDKVELFF
TRBV10-3	TRBJ2-1	TRBD2	NA	TGTGCCATCAGCAGGGAGGGGAGGAATGAGCAGTTCTTC	CAISREGRNEQFF
TRBV7-9	TRBJ1-1	NA	few	TGTGCCAGCAGCTCTCAGGGCCTCACTGAAGCTTTCTTT	CASSSQGLTEAFF
TRBV6-1	TRBJ2-1	NA	once	TGTGCCAGCAGTGAAGCGGCCGGACAGATTAACAATGAGCAGTTCTTC	CASSEAAGQINNEQFF
TRBV29-1	TRBJ2-3	TRBD2	NA	TGCAGCGTTGGCACTAGCGGTAGCACAGATACGCAGTATTTT	CSVGTSGSTDTQYF
TRBV11-1	TRBJ2-5	TRBD2	NA	TGTGCCAGCAGCTTAGCGGGAGGGCCGAAGACCCAGTACTTC	CASSLAGGPKTQYF
TRBV6-1	TRBJ2-3	NA	NA	TGTGCCAGCAGCCGGACAGCTAGCAACACAGATACGCAGTATTTT	CASSRTASNTDTQYF
TRBV5-8	TRBJ2-4	NA	NA	TGTGCCAGCAGCTTCCCGCTGGGGGGTGAGGTCATTCAGTACTTC	CASSFPLGGEVIQYF
TRBV18	TRBJ1-2	NA	NA	TGTGCCAGCTCCCCGGACACCTCCTATGGCTACACCTTC	CASSPDTSYGYTF
TRBV6-6	TRBJ1-4	TRBD1	NA	TGTGCCAGCACCACGGGACAGTCAAATGAAAAACTGTTTTTT	CASTTGQSNEKLFF
TRBV30	TRBJ1-1	TRBD1	NA	TGTGCCTGGAGCCGAGGGTGGCAGGGGGAAACAAGGAACACTGAAGCTTTCTTT	CAWSRGWQGETRNTEAFF
TRBV10-3	TRBJ2-5	TRBD2	NA	TGTGCCATCAGTGCGAAACTAGCGGTCCAAGAGACCCAGTACTTC	CAISAKLAVQETQYF
TRBV6-6	TRBJ1-2	TRBD1	NA	TGTGCCAGCAGTGCCGGGACAGGGGGCTTGGGCTACACCTTC	CASSAGTGGLGYTF
TRBV27	TRBJ1-1	TRBD1	NA	TGTGCCAGCAGTTCGCAAGGGACAGGGAACACTGAAGCTTTCTTT	CASSSQGTGNTEAFF
TRBV4-2	TRBJ1-1	TRBD1	NA	TGTGCCAGCAGCCAACATAAGACAGGGCCTGACACTGAAGCTTTCTTT	CASSQHKTGPDTEAFF
TRBV14	TRBJ2-7	TRBD1	once	TGTGCCAGCAGGGGGGGACAGGCAAATTCCTACGAGCAGTACTTC	CASRGGQANSYEQYF
TRBV4-1	TRBJ1-5	NA	once	TGCGCCAGCAGCCAGGTACAGGGAGGCAATCAGCCCCAGCATTTT	CASSQVQGGNQPQHF
TRBV4-1	TRBJ2-5	TRBD1	NA	TGCGCCAGCAGCTTCAGGGGACAGGTCGGGGGAGAGACCCAGTACTTC	CASSFRGQVGGETQYF
TRBV5-5	TRBJ1-1	TRBD1	few	TGTGCCAGCAGCTGGAAGGGACAGGTAAACACTGAAGCTTTCTTT	CASSWKGQVNTEAFF
TRBV15	TRBJ2-5	TRBD2	NA	TGTGCCACCAGCAAGGGCCAGCGGGGGTCGGGAGAGACCCAGTACTTC	CATSKGQRGSGETQYF
TRBV7-2	TRBJ2-5	NA	NA	TGTGCCAGCAGCCCTAAGGGACTCCAAGAGACCCAGTACTTC	CASSPKGLQETQYF
TRBV19	TRBJ2-1	TRBD1	NA	TGTGCCAGTTATCCGAGACAGGGGATCGGGGAGCAGTTCTTC	CASYPRQGIGEQFF
TRBV27	TRBJ1-6	NA	NA	TGTGCCAGCGCCCGGGGGGGGACACCCCTCCACTTT	CASARGGTPLHF
TRBV5-6	TRBJ1-6	NA	NA	TGTGCCAGCAGCTTCGGGACATCGTATAATTCACCCCTCCACTTT	CASSFGTSYNSPLHF
TRBV25-1	TRBJ2-7	NA	once	TGTGCCAGCAGTGGGGTCGGAGCTAGCCGCGAGCAGTACTTC	CASSGVGASREQYF
TRBV2	TRBJ2-1	TRBD2	NA	TGTGCCAGCCACTCAGGGACTAGCGGGGGGGCGGGCTACAATGAGCAGTTCTTC	CASHSGTSGGAGYNEQFF
TRBV5-3	TRBJ1-4	NA	NA	TGTGCCAGAAGCTTGGAGGGGGATCGGGCCGCAACTAATGAAAAACTGTTTTTT	CARSLEGDRAATNEKLFF
TRBV5-1	TRBJ2-3	NA	NA	TGCGCCAGCAGAGGGGGAATTAGCACAGATACGCAGTATTTT	CASRGGISTDTQYF
TRBV30	TRBJ2-1	TRBD2	NA	TGTGCCTGGAGTCGTACTAGCGGGGGTAACAATGAGCAGTTCTTC	CAWSRTSGGNNEQFF
TRBV4-2	TRBJ2-1	TRBD1	NA	TGTGCCAGCAGCCAGAGACAGGGGGCTAGCAATGAGCAGTTCTTC	CASSQRQGASNEQFF
TRBV18	TRBJ1-3	NA	NA	TGTGCCAGCTCACTAGACAGTACTGGAAACACCATATATTTT	CASSLDSTGNTIYF
TRBV2	TRBJ2-2	TRBD2	NA	TGTGCCAGCAAACTAGCGGGGTTCACCGGGGAGCTGTTTTTT	CASKLAGFTGELFF
TRBV2	TRBJ1-5	NA	NA	TGTGCCAGCAGTGGAACAGGGTTGGGTGGTTCAGAGCCCCAGCATTTT	CASSGTGLGGSEPQHF
TRBV10-1	TRBJ1-1	NA	NA	TGCGCCAGCAGTCGTGACAGGTCGAACACTGAAGCTTTCTTT	CASSRDRSNTEAFF
TRBV2	TRBJ1-5	NA	NA	TGTGCCAGCAGTGGCAGCGGGGGCAATCAGCCCCAGCATTTT	CASSGSGGNQPQHF
TRBV9	TRBJ2-2	NA	NA	TGTGCCAGCAGCGTAGCCCAGTCATACACCGGGGAGCTGTTTTTT	CASSVAQSYTGELFF
TRBV7-2	TRBJ2-1	NA	NA	TGTGCCAGCAGCAAACAACAGGGCACCTACAATGAGCAGTTCTTC	CASSKQQGTYNEQFF